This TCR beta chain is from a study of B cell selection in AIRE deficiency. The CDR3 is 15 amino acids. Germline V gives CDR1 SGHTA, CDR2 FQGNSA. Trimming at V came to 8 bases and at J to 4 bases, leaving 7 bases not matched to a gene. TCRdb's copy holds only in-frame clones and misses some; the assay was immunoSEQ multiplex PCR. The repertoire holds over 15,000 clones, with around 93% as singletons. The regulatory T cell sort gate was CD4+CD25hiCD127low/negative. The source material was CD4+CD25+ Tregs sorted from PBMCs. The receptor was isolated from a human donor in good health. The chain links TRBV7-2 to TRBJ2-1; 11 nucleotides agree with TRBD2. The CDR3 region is CASRLAGQGYNEQFF. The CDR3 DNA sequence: TGTGCCAGCCGACTAGCGGGACAGGGATACAATGAGCAGTTCTTC.